This T cell receptor beta chain is drawn from a study of CD8 T cells in Susac syndrome. Random hexamers were used to reverse transcribe the RNA input (0.5 to 1 ug). TCRdb fed the immunoSEQ multiplex PCR reads into MiXCR, producing one record per CDR3 protein. This sample has just over 150,000 distinct CDR3 sequences, with around 95% found just once. CDR1 is SGDLS, CDR2 YYNGEE, per germline. The CDR3 extends over 17 amino acids. Trimming removed 4 bases from V and 5 bases from J, with 22 bases in between. This TCR derives from a human donor with multiple sclerosis. V and J are TRBV9 and TRBJ2-1; D is possibly TRBD2 (6 bases). The specimen sequenced was CD8+ T cells from PBMCs. The CDR3 protein is CASSPHAGDSGDNEQFF. As DNA, the CDR3 is TGTGCCAGCAGCCCCCACGCCGGGGACTCTGGGGACAATGAGCAGTTCTTC. Full variable domain (remainder filled in from reference TRBV9 and TRBJ2-1): DSGVTQTPKHLITATGQRVTLRCSPRSGDLSVYWYQQSLDQGLQFLIQYYNGEERAKGNILERFSAQQFPDLHSELNLSSLELGDSALYFCASSPHAGDSGDNEQFFGPGTRLTVL.